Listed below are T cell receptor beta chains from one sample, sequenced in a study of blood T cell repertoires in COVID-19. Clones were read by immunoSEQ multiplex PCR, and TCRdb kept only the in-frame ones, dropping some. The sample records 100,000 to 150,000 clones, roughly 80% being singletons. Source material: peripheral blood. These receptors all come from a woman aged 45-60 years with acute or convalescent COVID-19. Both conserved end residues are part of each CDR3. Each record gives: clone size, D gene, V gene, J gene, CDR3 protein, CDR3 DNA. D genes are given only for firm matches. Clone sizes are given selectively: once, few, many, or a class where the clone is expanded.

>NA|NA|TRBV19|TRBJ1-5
CASNPSGIDQPQHF
TGTGCCAGTAACCCCTCGGGGATAGATCAGCCCCAGCATTTT
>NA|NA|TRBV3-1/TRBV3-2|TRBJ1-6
CASSQVSARNSPLHF
TGTGCCAGCAGCCAAGTATCAGCGCGAAATTCACCCCTCCACTTT
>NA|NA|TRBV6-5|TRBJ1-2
CASSWTDRPQGYTF
TGTGCCAGCAGTTGGACCGACAGGCCCCAGGGCTACACCTTC
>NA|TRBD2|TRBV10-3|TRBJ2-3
CAISEGGGATDTQYF
TGTGCCATCAGTGAAGGCGGGGGTGCCACAGATACGCAGTATTTT
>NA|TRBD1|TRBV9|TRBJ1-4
CASSPQGANEKLFF
TGTGCCAGCAGTCCACAGGGGGCTAATGAAAAACTGTTTTTT
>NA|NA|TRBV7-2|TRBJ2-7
CASSSGRGNEQYF
TGTGCCAGCAGCTCCGGCCGCGGGAACGAGCAGTACTTC
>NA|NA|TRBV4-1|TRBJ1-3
CASSPQTGNSGNTIYF
TGCGCCAGCAGCCCACAGACGGGGAACTCTGGAAACACCATATATTTT
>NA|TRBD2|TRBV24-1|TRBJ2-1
CATSDRRTSSYNEQFF
TGTGCCACCAGTGACCGAAGGACTAGCTCCTACAATGAGCAGTTCTTC
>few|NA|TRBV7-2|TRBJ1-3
CASSLSRLSGNTIYF
TGTGCCAGCAGCTTATCGCGACTCTCTGGAAACACCATATATTTT
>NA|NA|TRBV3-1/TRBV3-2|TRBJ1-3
CASSPLAGTSSGNTIYF
TGTGCCAGCAGCCCGCTCGCTGGGACAAGCTCTGGAAACACCATATATTTT
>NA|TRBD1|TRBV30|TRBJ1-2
CAWLGQREGNYGYTF
TGTGCCTGGCTGGGACAGCGAGAGGGTAACTATGGCTACACCTTC
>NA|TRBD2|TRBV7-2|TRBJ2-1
CASCQPWTSGPPCEQFF
TGTGCCAGCTGCCAGCCATGGACTAGCGGGCCACCCTGTGAGCAGTTCTTC
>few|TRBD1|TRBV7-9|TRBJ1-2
CASSLGGQGYYGYTF
TGTGCCAGCAGCTTAGGCGGACAGGGGTACTATGGCTACACCTTC
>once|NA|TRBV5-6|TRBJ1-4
CASSLFSATNEKLFF
TGTGCCAGCAGCTTATTTTCAGCAACTAATGAAAAACTGTTTTTT
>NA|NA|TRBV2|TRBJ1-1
CASRGSGGEAFF
TGTGCCAGCAGGGGATCCGGGGGTGAAGCTTTCTTT
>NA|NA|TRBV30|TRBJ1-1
CAWSHQVGNTEAFF
TGTGCCTGGAGTCATCAGGTGGGGAACACTGAAGCTTTCTTT
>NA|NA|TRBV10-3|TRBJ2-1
CAISLDPGTWNEQFF
TGTGCCATCAGCCTCGACCCCGGGACATGGAATGAGCAGTTCTTC
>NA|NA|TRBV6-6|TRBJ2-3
CASSYGRGLDTQYF
TGTGCCAGCAGTTACGGTCGGGGGTTAGATACGCAGTATTTT
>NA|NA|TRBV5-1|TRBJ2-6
CASSDGLSGANVLTF
TGCGCCAGCAGCGATGGACTGTCTGGGGCCAACGTCCTGACTTTC
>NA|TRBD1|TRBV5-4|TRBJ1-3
CASSETGTGNTIYF
TGTGCCAGCAGCGAGACAGGGACTGGAAACACCATATATTTT
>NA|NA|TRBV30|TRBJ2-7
CAWSEQGPYEQYF
TGTGCCTGGAGTGAGCAGGGGCCGTACGAGCAGTACTTC
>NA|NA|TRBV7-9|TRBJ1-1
CASSLGAHNTEAFF
TGTGCCAGCAGCTTAGGGGCACACAACACTGAAGCTTTCTTT
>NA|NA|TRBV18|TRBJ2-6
CASSPLSGANVLTF
TGTGCCAGCTCACCCCTCTCTGGGGCCAACGTCCTGACTTTC
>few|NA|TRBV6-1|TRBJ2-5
CASSEPKGGETQYF
TGTGCCAGCAGTGAACCTAAGGGGGGGGAGACCCAGTACTTC
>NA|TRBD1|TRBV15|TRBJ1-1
CATRDRGALNTEAFF
TGTGCCACCAGGGACAGGGGGGCGTTGAACACTGAAGCTTTCTTT
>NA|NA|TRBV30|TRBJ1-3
CAWSPAPGTGNTIYF
TGTGCCTGGAGTCCCGCCCCGGGGACTGGAAACACCATATATTTT
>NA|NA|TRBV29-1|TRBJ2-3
CSAQGPDTQYF
TGCAGCGCCCAGGGGCCAGATACGCAGTATTTT
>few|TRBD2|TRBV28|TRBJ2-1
CASSLRPGLAGDLNNNEQFF
TGTGCCAGCAGTCTAAGACCGGGACTAGCGGGGGACCTCAATAACAATGAGCAGTTCTTC